This entry lists 11 T cell receptor beta chains sequenced from one sample in a study of cytomegalovirus exposure and HLA in healthy donors. The assay was immunoSEQ multiplex PCR, and TCRdb's table has in-frame clones only and misses some. This table has roughly 90,000 clones, less than 85% appearing once. The material sequenced was PBMCs. These receptor sequences come from a man aged 18 to 29 in good health and CMV-seropositive.

The V and J genes are TRBV27 and TRBJ2-1; perhaps TRBD2 as D (6 bases). Per germline, CDR1 MNHEY and CDR2 SMNVEV (reference sequence). The CDR3 is made up of 13 amino acids. V was trimmed by 6 bases and J by 4 bases, leaving 10 bases between them. CDR3 loop: CASRSGTYNEQFF. CDR3 in DNA: TGTGCCAGCAGATCAGGGACTTACAATGAGCAGTTCTTC.

This clone was picked up a small number of times. V and J are TRBV7-8 and TRBJ2-2, with TRBD2 matching 7 bases. Germline assignment: CDR1 SGHVS and CDR2 FQNEAQ. CDR3 length: 13 residues. After removal of 8 bases from V and 2 bases from J, the junction contained 2 bases not matched to a gene. The CDR3 reads CASGRANTGELFF. CDR3 nucleotide sequence: TGTGCCAGCGGGAGGGCCAACACCGGGGAGCTGTTTTTT.

Here the CDR3 reads CAKGREGPLYF. The CDR3 DNA sequence: TGTGCCAAGGGGAGGGAGGGCCCTTTGTATTTT. This chain links TRBV30 with TRBJ2-3; 7 positions match TRBD2. Germline V gene lookup returns CDR1 GTSNPN and CDR2 SVGIG (reference sequence). Trimming removed 8 bases from V and 14 bases from J; junction bases left unmatched: 13. This CDR3 is built from 11 residues.

This clone was seen a single time. The CDR3 DNA sequence: TGTGCCAGCAGTGAAGAGTGGGTAAGGGGGTACACTGAAGCTTTCTTT. As protein: CASSEEWVRGYTEAFF. The rearrangement joins TRBV6-1 to TRBJ1-1; D is possibly TRBD1 (6 bases). Between the trimmed V and J ends, which lost 1 base and 3 bases, there was a span of 15 bases. CDR1 MNHNS and CDR2 SASEGT come from the germline V gene. This CDR3 is 16 amino acids long.

The chain joins TRBV27 to TRBJ2-3; a weak D match, TRBD1 (5 bases). The CDR3 sequence is 16 residues long. The germline gives CDR1 MNHEY, CDR2 SMNVEV (reference sequence). V lost 1 base to trimming and J lost 0 bases, with 11 bases between them. The CDR3 DNA is TGTGCCAGCAGTTTATATCCAGGGCGGAGCACAGATACGCAGTATTTT. It codes for CASSLYPGRSTDTQYF.

This sequence joins TRBV27 and TRBJ2-3, with D possibly being TRBD1 (6 bases). CDR3 length equals 16 residues. The ends were cut back, 5 bases at V and 0 bases at J, with 15 bases in the middle. CDR1 and CDR2 from the germline V gene are MNHEY and SMNVEV (reference sequence). CDR3 DNA: TGTGCCAGCAGTCCACCCGGACAGCTTAGCACAGATACGCAGTATTTT. As protein: CASSPPGQLSTDTQYF.

The gene calls are TRBV19 and TRBJ2-3; D is uncertain. This CDR3 contains 13 residues. CDR1 is LNHDA, CDR2 SQIVND, per germline (reference sequence). Trimming cost V 6 bases and J 2 bases, with 9 bases left between them. The CDR3 region has the DNA TGTGCCAGTAGACCACAGCCCACAGATACGCAGTATTTT. Its protein is CASRPQPTDTQYF.

The chain employs TRBV9 and TRBJ2-1; TRBD2 matches 8 bases. The V segment lost 6 bases and the J segment 3 bases; nucleotides outside the gene matches: 8. The CDR3 length is 15 residues. The germline V gene encodes CDR1 SGDLS and CDR2 YYNGEE. CDR3 in amino acids: CASTAVSGSYNEQFF. CDR3 bases: TGTGCCAGCACCGCCGTGAGCGGGAGCTACAATGAGCAGTTCTTC. Supplemented by reference TRBV9 and TRBJ2-1, the full variable domain reads DSGVTQTPKHLITATGQRVTLRCSPRSGDLSVYWYQQSLDQGLQFLIQYYNGEERAKGNILERFSAQQFPDLHSELNLSSLELGDSALYFCASTAVSGSYNEQFFGPGTRLTVL.

A few counts support this clone. V is TRBV28 and J is TRBJ2-7; D is ambiguous. This CDR3 region has 14 residues. Germline V gene lookup returns CDR1 MDHEN and CDR2 SYDVKM. The ends were cut back, 1 base at V and 0 bases at J, with 7 bases in the middle. The CDR3 protein is CASSLLRSSYEQYF. DNA for the CDR3: TGTGCCAGCAGTTTATTAAGGAGCTCCTACGAGCAGTACTTC.

V gene TRBV30 combines with J gene TRBJ1-5; D is undetermined. Germline V lookup: CDR1 GTSNPN, CDR2 SVGIG (reference sequence). Trimming stripped 0 bases from V and 10 bases from J, with 19 bases between. There are 15 residues in the CDR3. The CDR3 DNA is TGTGCCTGGAGTGTAGGGTCGGGGAGTAGAGGACCCCAGCATTTT. It is translated as CAWSVGSGSRGPQHF.

The chain combines TRBV5-7 with TRBJ1-5, with a possible D match to TRBD1 (6 bases). TRBV5-7 counts as an open reading frame of uncertain function. The V and J ends lost 1 base and 1 base respectively, with 12 bases between them. The CDR3 covers 16 residues. The CDR3 protein is CASSLQGNRSNQPQHF. Here the CDR3 DNA reads TGTGCCAGCAGCTTGCAGGGGAATCGGAGCAATCAGCCCCAGCATTTT.